This T cell receptor beta chain was profiled in a study of CD4+ T cells in melanoma. Germline V lookup: CDR1 SNHLY, CDR2 FYNNEI. V was pared by 6 bases and J by 4 bases, with 9 bases between. There are 12 residues in the CDR3. Clones were read by immunoSEQ multiplex PCR, and TCRdb kept only the in-frame ones, dropping some. The table records about 140,000 clones, about 93% of them present only once. Study findings and constraints: CD8+ T cell, macrophage and B cell function reportedly correlated with neoantigen-specific CD4+ T cells. Neoantigen-specific CD4+ T cells in melanoma reportedly had diverse differentiation states.

Points on this clone: No antigen is known for it. This specimen includes other DNA sequences encoding the same CDR3.

This TCR derives from a human donor with melanoma. The chain has TRBV2 and TRBJ1-2, with D unresolved. CDR3 nucleotide sequence: TGTGCCAGCAGGGGCGACGGCTATGGCTACACCTTC. Translating gives CASRGDGYGYTF.